This T cell receptor beta chain was sequenced during a study of cytomegalovirus exposure and HLA in healthy donors. Donors were ostensibly healthy at sampling, although undocumented immune exposures were probable. The PCR employed 60 Vbeta primers together with 13 Jbeta primers. Measured with immunoSEQ multiplex PCR; TCRdb has only the in-frame clones, and not every one. The sample carries roughly 65,000 clones, about four fifths recorded once. Study results and limitations: For presence/absence analyses, sequencing depth was assumed to be roughly uniform across donors. There was a cluster of highly shared sequence variants that was likely a sequencing artifact.

This CDR3 region has 14 residues. From germline, CDR1 is SGHVS and CDR2 FNYEAQ. The V gene lost 5 bases and the J gene lost 0 bases, with 9 bases spanning the gap. Comments on this clone: The antigen is unknown.

Sequencing was done on a sample of PBMCs. The sequence was collected from a woman aged 25 to 39 in good health and CMV-seronegative. The chain employs TRBV7-6 and TRBJ2-3, with D tentatively TRBD2 (5 bases). CDR3 amino acids: CASSTSGSTDTQYF. The CDR3 bases are TGTGCCAGCAGCACTTCGGGAAGCACAGATACGCAGTATTTT.